This T cell receptor (beta chain) is from a study of cytomegalovirus exposure and HLA in healthy donors. V dropped 1 base and J dropped 0; count of bases not matched to a gene: 2. Germline V gene sequence: CDR1 SGHTA, CDR2 FQGTGA. The CDR3 spans 16 residues. Clones were sequenced by immunoSEQ multiplex PCR, and TCRdb holds only the in-frame ones, with some missing. Of about 140,000 clones listed, approximately 86% are singletons. A note on this clone: Its specificity is not known.

Whole-study results and caveats: Confirmation was obtained in vitro that a few CMV-associated chains are specific for CMV antigens. It was 160 or so TCR beta chains that were listed as cytomegalovirus-associated. The finding came from a later analysis; first-cohort TCR clusters tended to co-occur in the 130 or so validation repertoires.

The donors were members of the validation cohort comprising roughly 130 subjects, separate from the roughly 640-subject first cohort. Sequenced sample: PBMCs. The sequence was collected from a woman younger than 30 in good health and CMV-seropositive. This chain links TRBV7-3 with TRBJ2-1, with TRBD2 matching over 8 bases. As DNA, the CDR3 is TGTGCCAGCAGCTTAAAGGCGGGAGGCTCCTACAATGAGCAGTTCTTC. It yields the protein CASSLKAGGSYNEQFF.